This TCR beta chain was sequenced during a study of STAT5B mutations in CD4+ large granular lymphocyte leukemia. The repertoire was sequenced with immunoSEQ multiplex PCR; TCRdb's copy has only in-frame clones and lacks some. The sample yields 25,000 to 35,000 clones, around 70% seen once. This CDR3 has 14 residues. The germline gives CDR1 SGHNT, CDR2 YENEEA. V gave up 7 bases and J gave up 8 bases; unmatched junction bases: 11. This chain links TRBV11-3 with TRBJ2-1; 7 bases are shared with TRBD1. Sequenced: CD4+ T cells from blood buffy coats. The sequence was obtained from a human donor in good health. CDR3 in amino acids: CASNPGQLFDEQFF. The CDR3 DNA follows: TGTGCCAGCAACCCGGGACAGCTGTTCGATGAGCAGTTCTTC.